This is a list of T cell receptor beta chains from one sample in a study of Tregs in tolerant kidney transplant recipients. Generated by immunoSEQ multiplex PCR, the TCRdb table keeps only in-frame clones and is missing some. This sample has about 81,000 clones, with around nine tenths found just once. Here the sequenced sample was CD4+ T cells from blood (PBMCs), taken 24 months after the transplant. These receptors came from a human patient who received a combined kidney and bone marrow transplant. Some of the T cells may derive from the graft donor. Each CDR3 is given with its conserved first and last residue. A D gene is named only where the DNA matches it firmly. Only part of the rows carry a size: once, few, many, or a class if the clone is expanded.

d_gene | j_gene | abundance | v_gene | CDR3nt | CDR3aa
NA | TRBJ1-1 | once | TRBV5-1 | TGCGCCAGCAGCTTGTTGACAGGGAACACTGAAGCTTTCTTT | CASSLLTGNTEAFF
TRBD1 | TRBJ2-5 | NA | TRBV7-2 | TGTGCCAGCAGCTCACTTAGGCCGGGACAGGGGCGAGAGACCCAGTACTTC | CASSSLRPGQGRETQYF
NA | TRBJ2-1 | once | TRBV28 | TGTGCCAGCAGCCCAGGGCGGAGCTCCTACAATGAGCAGTTCTTC | CASSPGRSSYNEQFF
TRBD1 | TRBJ2-3 | NA | TRBV7-9 | TGTGCCAGCAGTAGACAGGGGGCAGATACGCAGTATTTT | CASSRQGADTQYF
NA | TRBJ2-2 | NA | TRBV11-3 | TGTGCCAGCAGCTTAGCCGGTCCCGGGGAGCTGTTTTTT | CASSLAGPGELFF
NA | TRBJ1-6 | NA | TRBV9 | TGTGCCAGCAGCGTACTCCGGGACGGGGGTTCACCCCTCCACTTT | CASSVLRDGGSPLHF
TRBD2 | TRBJ2-3 | once | TRBV5-6 | TGTGCCAGCAGCTGGCGGGGGGGCCCTGCAGATACGCAGTATTTT | CASSWRGGPADTQYF
TRBD2 | TRBJ2-5 | NA | TRBV7-2 | TGTGCCAGCAGCTTCTATCTCACAGCGGGAGTTCGGGAGACCCAGTACTTC | CASSFYLTAGVRETQYF
NA | TRBJ2-1 | NA | TRBV7-9 | TGTGCCAGCAGCTTTTATAGACTAGGGTTCTACAATGAGCAGTTCTTC | CASSFYRLGFYNEQFF
NA | TRBJ2-3 | NA | TRBV7-6 | TGTGCCAGCACCCCCAATGCGCATACGAGCACAGATACGCAGTATTTT | CASTPNAHTSTDTQYF
TRBD1 | TRBJ2-7 | NA | TRBV30 | TGTGCCTGGAGTAGGGACAGGGTTTACGAGCAGTACTTC | CAWSRDRVYEQYF
NA | TRBJ2-2 | NA | TRBV5-1 | TGCGCCAGCAGCTTGGGAGGGTTGGTGGACACCGGGGAGCTGTTTTTT | CASSLGGLVDTGELFF
NA | TRBJ1-1 | NA | TRBV27 | TGTGCCAGCAGTTTTGCAGGCCTATCCTCGAACACTGAAGCTTTCTTT | CASSFAGLSSNTEAFF
NA | TRBJ1-1 | NA | TRBV5-4 | TGTGCCAGCAGACGGGGGGGGGACCTTAGGGATGAAGCTTTCTTT | CASRRGGDLRDEAFF
TRBD1 | TRBJ1-1 | NA | TRBV6-1 | TGTGCCAGCGGGTTGACAGGGGGTGGTGAAGCTTTCTTT | CASGLTGGGEAFF
NA | TRBJ1-2 | NA | TRBV19 | TGTGCCAGTAGTATCGGGGGGAACCACTATGGCTACACCTTC | CASSIGGNHYGYTF
TRBD2 | TRBJ2-1 | NA | TRBV27 | TGTGCCAGCGGACTAACGACTAGCGGGGTTCCCAATGAGCAGTTCTTC | CASGLTTSGVPNEQFF
NA | TRBJ1-5 | NA | TRBV19 | TGTGCCAGTACCACTCAGACAGTCAATCAGCCCCAGCATTTT | CASTTQTVNQPQHF
NA | TRBJ1-1 | NA | TRBV5-6 | TGTGCCAGCAGCTTGGACCCTACAGGAGTCATGAACACTGAAGCTTTCTTT | CASSLDPTGVMNTEAFF
TRBD1 | TRBJ2-7 | NA | TRBV4-3 | TGCGCCAGCAGCCAACACGTCCCGGGACAGGGACACGAGCAGTACTTC | CASSQHVPGQGHEQYF
NA | TRBJ2-3 | once | TRBV20-1 | TGCAGTGCCCTTCCCACAGATACGCAGTATTTT | CSALPTDTQYF
NA | TRBJ1-5 | NA | TRBV19 | TGTGCCAGTAGTATTTTGGGCATGGCCACAGGGAGCCATCAGCCCCAGCATTTT | CASSILGMATGSHQPQHF
NA | TRBJ1-1 | NA | TRBV7-2 | TGTGCCAGCAGCTTAATATCCAGGGTAGAGACTGAAGCTTTCTTT | CASSLISRVETEAFF
NA | TRBJ2-3 | NA | TRBV20-1 | TGCAGCTCAGAGGCGTCAGATACGCAGTATTTT | CSSEASDTQYF
NA | TRBJ2-3 | NA | TRBV5-1 | TGCGCCAGCAGCTTGGAGGGGGGGGACACAGATACGCAGTATTTT | CASSLEGGDTDTQYF
NA | TRBJ2-3 | NA | TRBV9 | TGTGCCAGCAGCGTACGACTAGGGGCATGGTCAGGGGATACGCAGTATTTT | CASSVRLGAWSGDTQYF
NA | TRBJ1-1 | NA | TRBV19 | TGTGCCAGTAGTATCGTCAACAGGAACACTGAAGCTTTCTTT | CASSIVNRNTEAFF
NA | TRBJ1-6 | once | TRBV5-4 | TGTGCCAGCAGTTTACAGAGCTCCTATAATTCACCCCTCCACTTT | CASSLQSSYNSPLHF
TRBD1 | TRBJ2-7 | NA | TRBV5-4 | TGTGCCAGCAGCCCCGGGACAGGGTCCTCCTACGAGCAGTACTTC | CASSPGTGSSYEQYF